This T cell receptor beta chain was profiled in a study of human T cells and chemical hapten exposure. In the study overall: On roughly 2 cm by roughly 2 cm of upper inner arm skin, sensitization was performed with 2% DPC. The cohort included alopecia areata under or over 50% scalp, totalis and universalis.

Study outcomes and limitations: Correlating positively with patch test score were the PT1 expanded TCR counts. No shift was seen in TCRs above 1 in 1000 frequency with DPC sensitization.

The V end was cut by 1 base, the J end by 0 bases, with 6 bases between. Germline V gives CDR1 ENHRY, CDR2 SYGVKD. The CDR3 is 15 residues long. From the RACE reads, TCRdb called clonotypes with MiXCR, one entry per CDR3 protein. The sample records approximately 88,000 distinct CDR3 sequences, around 13% being singletons. Time point denoted: patch test 3, about 24 weeks after DPC sensitization. Noted treatment: therapeutic diphenylcyclopropenone sensitization with weekly scalp DPC. The table lists this clonotype with a few counts. The antigen remains unidentified. Here the sequenced sample was whole blood, taken in connection with sensitization to the hapten diphenylcyclopropenone (DPC). This chain links TRBV10-3 with TRBJ2-2; D is uncertain. This TCR was recovered from a woman aged 45-65 years with alopecia areata. Some clones in this sample may be carry-over from other donors' samples. Here the CDR3 reads CAISEFGSNTGELFF. The CDR3 DNA reads as TGTGCCATCAGTGAGTTTGGGTCGAACACCGGGGAGCTGTTTTTT.